Listed below are T cell receptor beta chains from one sample, sequenced in a study of T cell responses to AZD1222 COVID-19 vaccine. Method: immunoSEQ multiplex PCR; TCRdb's copy keeps in-frame clones and lacks some. This sample has around 110,000 clones, with approximately 86% found just once. Sample: peripheral blood, taken on day 0 of AZD1222 vaccination. The receptors shown here come from an adult in good health. The CDR3 runs from the conserved cysteine through the conserved F or W. D genes are given only for firm matches. Rows give clone size only sometimes, using once, few, many, or a class for an expanded clone.

V: TRBV7-3
J: TRBJ2-7
size: -
D: TRBD1
CDR3: CASSFDRGYEQYF
DNA: TGTGCCAGCAGCTTTGACAGGGGTTACGAGCAGTACTTC

V: TRBV27
J: TRBJ2-7
size: -
D: -
CDR3: CASRIGSGEQYF
DNA: TGTGCCAGCAGAATCGGCAGCGGAGAGCAGTACTTC

V: TRBV5-1
J: TRBJ1-2
size: -
D: -
CDR3: CASSLGQPGDGGYTF
DNA: TGCGCCAGCAGCTTAGGACAGCCTGGTGATGGTGGCTACACCTTC

V: TRBV7-7
J: TRBJ1-1
size: -
D: -
CDR3: CASSLAADTEAFF
DNA: TGTGCCAGCAGCTTAGCGGCAGACACTGAAGCTTTCTTT

V: TRBV6-1
J: TRBJ1-2
size: -
D: -
CDR3: CASREGVAELYGYTF
DNA: TGTGCCAGCAGGGAAGGGGTGGCGGAGCTCTATGGCTACACCTTC

V: TRBV11-2
J: TRBJ1-4
size: -
D: TRBD1
CDR3: CASSGSSGTGDEKLFF
DNA: TGTGCCAGCAGCGGTTCATCCGGGACAGGGGATGAAAAACTGTTTTTT

V: TRBV3-1/TRBV3-2
J: TRBJ1-2
size: -
D: -
CDR3: CASSPTLGTYGYTF
DNA: TGTGCCAGCAGCCCAACCCTTGGGACCTATGGCTACACCTTC

V: TRBV3-1/TRBV3-2
J: TRBJ2-1
size: -
D: -
CDR3: CASSQLVHEQFF
DNA: TGTGCCAGCAGCCAACTAGTCCATGAGCAGTTCTTC

V: TRBV12-3/TRBV12-4
J: TRBJ2-1
size: -
D: -
CDR3: CASEGLFNEQFF
DNA: TGTGCCAGTGAGGGCCTCTTCAATGAGCAGTTCTTC

V: TRBV5-1
J: TRBJ2-3
size: -
D: -
CDR3: CASSTLSGGQVDTQYF
DNA: TGCGCCAGCAGCACACTATCCGGGGGGCAGGTAGATACGCAGTATTTT

V: TRBV7-3
J: TRBJ1-1
size: -
D: -
CDR3: CASSLGVWPNTEAFF
DNA: TGTGCCAGCAGCTTAGGTGTCTGGCCGAACACTGAAGCTTTCTTT

V: TRBV6-5
J: TRBJ1-1
size: once
D: -
CDR3: CASSRPAGSAFF
DNA: TGTGCCAGCAGCCGCCCAGCAGGGTCGGCTTTCTTT

V: TRBV19
J: TRBJ1-2
size: -
D: -
CDR3: CASLDLEGYTF
DNA: TGTGCCAGTCTGGATTTGGAGGGCTACACCTTC

V: TRBV19
J: TRBJ1-6
size: -
D: -
CDR3: CASSHRDYSPLHF
DNA: TGTGCCAGTAGTCACAGGGATTATTCACCCCTCCACTTT

V: TRBV29-1
J: TRBJ1-2
size: -
D: -
CDR3: CSVGAFWTAGLYGYTF
DNA: TGCAGCGTTGGAGCGTTTTGGACAGCCGGGTTATATGGCTACACCTTC

V: TRBV3-1/TRBV3-2
J: TRBJ2-1
size: -
D: TRBD2
CDR3: CASSQFLGLAGVHNEQFF
DNA: TGTGCCAGCAGCCAATTTCTCGGACTAGCGGGGGTTCACAATGAGCAGTTCTTC

V: TRBV4-3
J: TRBJ1-4
size: -
D: -
CDR3: CASSQEPGGFGEKLFF
DNA: TGCGCCAGCAGCCAAGAACCCGGGGGGTTTGGTGAAAAACTGTTTTTT

V: TRBV11-2
J: TRBJ2-3
size: -
D: TRBD1
CDR3: CASSFLGQGGTDTQYF
DNA: TGTGCCAGCAGCTTCTTGGGACAGGGAGGCACAGATACGCAGTATTTT

V: TRBV7-2
J: TRBJ1-5
size: few
D: TRBD1
CDR3: CASSYRQGNQPQHF
DNA: TGTGCCAGCAGTTACCGACAGGGAAATCAGCCCCAGCATTTT

V: TRBV3-1/TRBV3-2
J: TRBJ1-1
size: -
D: TRBD1
CDR3: CASSPNPTGPTEAFF
DNA: TGTGCCAGCAGCCCTAACCCGACAGGGCCCACTGAAGCTTTCTTT

V: TRBV28
J: TRBJ2-7
size: -
D: TRBD1
CDR3: CASSLWRTGTRFGHEQYF
DNA: TGTGCCAGCAGTTTATGGAGGACAGGAACTCGATTCGGCCACGAGCAGTACTTC

V: TRBV3-1/TRBV3-2
J: TRBJ1-3
size: -
D: -
CDR3: CASRGDQGNTIYF
DNA: TGTGCCAGCAGAGGGGACCAAGGAAACACCATATATTTT

V: TRBV10-3
J: TRBJ1-1
size: -
D: -
CDR3: CAISDRTANTEAFF
DNA: TGTGCCATCAGTGATAGGACGGCGAACACTGAAGCTTTCTTT

V: TRBV2
J: TRBJ2-7
size: -
D: TRBD1
CDR3: CASSGQGDEQYF
DNA: TGTGCCAGCAGTGGACAGGGAGACGAGCAGTACTTC

V: TRBV5-1
J: TRBJ2-7
size: -
D: -
CDR3: CASSPGQSYEQYF
DNA: TGCGCCAGCAGCCCAGGACAGTCCTACGAGCAGTACTTC

V: TRBV5-8
J: TRBJ2-7
size: -
D: TRBD1
CDR3: CASSRRDRDEQYF
DNA: TGTGCCAGCAGCCGCCGGGACAGGGACGAGCAGTACTTC

V: TRBV2
J: TRBJ2-5
size: -
D: -
CDR3: CASSESPGTAWETQYF
DNA: TGTGCCAGCAGTGAATCCCCCGGGACCGCATGGGAGACCCAGTACTTC

V: TRBV30
J: TRBJ2-7
size: -
D: TRBD1
CDR3: CAWRRRTGGSYEQYF
DNA: TGTGCCTGGAGGAGACGGACAGGGGGCTCCTACGAGCAGTACTTC

V: TRBV30
J: TRBJ1-1
size: -
D: -
CDR3: CAWSDEFTEAFF
DNA: TGTGCCTGGAGTGATGAGTTCACTGAAGCTTTCTTT

V: TRBV5-1
J: TRBJ2-7
size: -
D: TRBD1
CDR3: CASSLEQGAREQYF
DNA: TGCGCCAGCAGCCTGGAACAGGGGGCGCGGGAGCAGTACTTC

V: TRBV29-1
J: TRBJ2-5
size: -
D: -
CDR3: CSAEKGLETQYF
DNA: TGCAGCGCCGAAAAGGGATTGGAGACCCAGTACTTC

V: TRBV9
J: TRBJ2-1
size: -
D: -
CDR3: CASSVASYRSNEQFF
DNA: TGTGCCAGCAGCGTAGCTTCCTACCGGTCCAATGAGCAGTTCTTC

V: TRBV6-2/TRBV6-3
J: TRBJ2-7
size: -
D: -
CDR3: CASSRKDTYEQYF
DNA: TGTGCCAGCAGTCGAAAGGACACCTACGAGCAGTACTTC

V: TRBV12-5
J: TRBJ1-1
size: -
D: TRBD1
CDR3: CASGSGQGNTEAFF
DNA: TGTGCTAGTGGTTCCGGACAGGGGAACACTGAAGCTTTCTTT

V: TRBV13
J: TRBJ1-3
size: -
D: TRBD1
CDR3: CASSLGDRGWFGNTIYF
DNA: TGTGCCAGCAGCTTGGGGGACAGGGGATGGTTTGGAAACACCATATATTTT

V: TRBV6-4
J: TRBJ1-5
size: -
D: -
CDR3: CASSESPEDQPQHF
DNA: TGTGCCAGCAGTGAATCGCCAGAAGATCAGCCCCAGCATTTT

V: TRBV6-1
J: TRBJ2-7
size: once
D: TRBD2
CDR3: CASGEGSGSSDEQYF
DNA: TGTGCCAGCGGTGAAGGGAGCGGGAGCTCCGACGAGCAGTACTTC

V: TRBV2
J: TRBJ1-6
size: -
D: -
CDR3: CASSEAFNSPLHF
DNA: TGTGCCAGCAGTGAAGCTTTTAATTCACCCCTCCACTTT

V: TRBV7-7
J: TRBJ2-1
size: -
D: -
CDR3: CASSPTQNTLGEQFF
DNA: TGTGCCAGCAGCCCGACCCAGAATACCTTGGGTGAGCAGTTCTTC

V: TRBV6-5
J: TRBJ2-7
size: -
D: -
CDR3: CASSYSFQGGREQYF
DNA: TGTGCCAGCAGTTACTCGTTCCAGGGGGGTCGAGAGCAGTACTTC

V: TRBV18
J: TRBJ1-6
size: -
D: -
CDR3: CASSLGTNAPLHF
DNA: TGTGCCAGCTCACTTGGGACAAACGCACCCCTCCACTTT

V: TRBV5-8
J: TRBJ2-7
size: -
D: -
CDR3: CASSDPADYEQYF
DNA: TGTGCCAGCTCGGACCCGGCGGACTACGAGCAGTACTTC